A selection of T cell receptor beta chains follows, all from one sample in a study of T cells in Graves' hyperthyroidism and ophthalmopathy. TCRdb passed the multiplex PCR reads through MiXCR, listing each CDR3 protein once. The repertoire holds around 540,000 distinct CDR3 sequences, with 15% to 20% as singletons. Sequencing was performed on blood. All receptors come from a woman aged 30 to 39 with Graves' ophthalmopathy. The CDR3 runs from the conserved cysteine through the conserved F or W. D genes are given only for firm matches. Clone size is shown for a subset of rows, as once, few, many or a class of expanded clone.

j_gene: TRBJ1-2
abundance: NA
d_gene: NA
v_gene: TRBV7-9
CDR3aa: CASSLEGRYYGYTF
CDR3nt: TGTGCCAGCAGCTTAGAAGGCAGGTACTATGGCTACACCTTC

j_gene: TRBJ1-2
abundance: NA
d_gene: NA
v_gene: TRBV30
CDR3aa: CAWGRLGGTSNYGYTF
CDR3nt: TGTGCCTGGGGTCGATTGGGCGGGACTTCTAACTATGGCTACACCTTC

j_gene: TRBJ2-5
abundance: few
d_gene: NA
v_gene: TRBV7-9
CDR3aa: CASSSGTPTQYF
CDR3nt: TGTGCCAGCAGCTCCGGGACCCCGACCCAGTACTTC

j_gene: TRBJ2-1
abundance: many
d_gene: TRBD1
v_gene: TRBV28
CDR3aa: CASSLGQGPHNEQFF
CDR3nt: TGTGCCAGCAGTTTGGGACAGGGTCCCCACAATGAGCAGTTCTTC

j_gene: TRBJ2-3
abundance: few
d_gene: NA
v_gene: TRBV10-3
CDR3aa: CAISAGLGGDTQYF
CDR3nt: TGTGCCATCAGTGCGGGGTTGGGTGGGGATACGCAGTATTTT

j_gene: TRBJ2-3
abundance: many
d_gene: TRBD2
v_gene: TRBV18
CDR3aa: CASSPTRESDTQYF
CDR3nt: TGTGCCAGCTCACCTACGCGGGAGTCGGATACGCAGTATTTT

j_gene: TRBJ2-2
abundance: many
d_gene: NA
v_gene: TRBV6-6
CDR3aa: CASSYAGEVTGELFF
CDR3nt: TGTGCCAGCAGTTACGCAGGGGAAGTCACCGGGGAGCTGTTTTTT

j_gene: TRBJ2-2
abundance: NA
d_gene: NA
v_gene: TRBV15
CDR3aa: CATSSPNGARVATGELFF
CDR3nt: TGTGCCACCAGCAGCCCCAACGGTGCCAGGGTGGCCACCGGGGAGCTGTTTTTT

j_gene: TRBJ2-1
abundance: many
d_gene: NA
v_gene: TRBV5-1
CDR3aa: CASSLISSYNEQFF
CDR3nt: TGTGCCAGCAGTCTTATTAGCTCCTACAATGAGCAGTTCTTC

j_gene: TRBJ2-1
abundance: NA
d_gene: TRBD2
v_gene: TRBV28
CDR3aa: CASSGYPRLAEGNSYNEQFF
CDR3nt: TGTGCCAGCAGCGGTTATCCCCGCCTAGCGGAAGGCAACTCCTACAATGAGCAGTTCTTC

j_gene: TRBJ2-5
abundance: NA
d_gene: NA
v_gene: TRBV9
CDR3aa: CASSGTRTGETQYF
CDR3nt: TGTGCCAGCAGCGGAACCAGGACTGGAGAGACCCAGTACTTC

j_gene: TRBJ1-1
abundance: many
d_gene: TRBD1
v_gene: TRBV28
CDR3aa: CASRTPLTGVPNTEAFF
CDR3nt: TGTGCCAGCAGGACGCCCCTGACAGGGGTACCGAACACTGAAGCTTTCTTT

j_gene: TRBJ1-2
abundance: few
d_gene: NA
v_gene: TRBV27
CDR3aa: CASSPTPPGGPHYGYTF
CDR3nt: TGTGCCAGCAGCCCCACACCGCCGGGGGGTCCCCACTATGGCTACACCTTC

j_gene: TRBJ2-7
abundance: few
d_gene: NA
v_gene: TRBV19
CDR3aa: CASSISGDAGAYEQYF
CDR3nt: TGTGCCAGTAGTATTTCGGGAGATGCGGGTGCCTACGAGCAGTACTTC

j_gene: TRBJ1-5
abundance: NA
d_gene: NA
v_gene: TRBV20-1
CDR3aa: CSARVPGVQPQHF
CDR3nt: TGCAGTGCTCGCGTCCCAGGGGTACAGCCCCAGCATTTT

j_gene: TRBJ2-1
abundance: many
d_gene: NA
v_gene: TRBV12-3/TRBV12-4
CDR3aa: CASSPTGITGLSYNEQFF
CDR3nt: TGTGCCAGCAGTCCCACCGGAATCACAGGGCTCTCCTACAATGAGCAGTTCTTC

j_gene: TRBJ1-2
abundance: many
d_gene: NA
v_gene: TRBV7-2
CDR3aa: CASSSSLTGLGGYTF
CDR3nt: TGTGCCAGCAGTTCCTCTCTTACAGGCTTGGGAGGCTACACCTTC

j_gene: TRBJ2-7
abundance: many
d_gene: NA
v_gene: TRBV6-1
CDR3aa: CASSNPLAFPYEQYF
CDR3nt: TGTGCCAGCAGCAACCCCCTAGCTTTCCCCTACGAGCAGTACTTC